The clone carrying this T cell receptor beta chain was observed a handful of times. What it recognizes is unknown. This sample was taken from a study of T cells after yellow fever vaccination. Study findings and constraints: Post-booster reappearance was seen for most primary-vaccination clones (about 96% CD4, around 88% CD8).

Template-switching 5'RACE yielded the TCR cDNA; a universal primer site and UMIs were added in the process. Using its own MiXCR run on the 5' RACE reads, TCRdb lists one record per CDR3 protein. The sample records a few hundred thousand distinct CDR3 sequences, 15% to 20% being singletons. J lost 5 bases, V lost 1 base, and 7 bases had no gene match. From germline, CDR1 is SGHRS and CDR2 YFSETQ. This CDR3 comprises 16 residues. The sample here was PBMCs, taken 15 days after the yellow fever booster vaccination. The TCR originated in a man under 40 who received the YFV17D yellow fever vaccine. This chain joins TRBV5-1 and TRBJ2-5; 11 bases are shared with TRBD2. The CDR3 nucleotides are TGCGCCAGCAGCTTGAATCTAGCGGGAGGTCTGGAGACCCAGTACTTC. It codes for CASSLNLAGGLETQYF.